The entry that follows covers one TCR beta chain sequence. Original processing notes: Amplification of reference gene primers provided the estimated nucleated cell counts. Method: immunoSEQ multiplex PCR; TCRdb's copy keeps in-frame clones and lacks some. V and J calls and clone size are as listed in that table; D and trimming were resolved from the DNA. The table shows approximately 19,000 clones, with around nine tenths occurring only once. The data were taken from a study of blood T cell repertoires in COVID-19. Whole-study context: The origin of the acute and convalescent COVID-19 samples was the United States, Italy and Spain. In each case, the material was cDNA or gDNA derived from T cells, B-cell-depleted T cells, or PBMCs.

Trimming cost V 1 base and J 7 bases; bases outside gene matches: 10. This CDR3 is 16 amino acids long. Germline V gene sequence: CDR1 SEHNR, CDR2 FQNEAQ (reference sequence). This TCR came from a human donor in a cohort sampled during active COVID-19. The donor label of this sample is uncertain. The sequencing input was peripheral blood. This sequence joins TRBV7-9 and TRBJ2-1, with 7 bases fitting TRBD2. DNA for the CDR3: TGTGCCAGCAGCTTAGGGGGGGGACTTGGCTGGAATGAGCAGTTCTTC. This sequence encodes CASSLGGGLGWNEQFF.